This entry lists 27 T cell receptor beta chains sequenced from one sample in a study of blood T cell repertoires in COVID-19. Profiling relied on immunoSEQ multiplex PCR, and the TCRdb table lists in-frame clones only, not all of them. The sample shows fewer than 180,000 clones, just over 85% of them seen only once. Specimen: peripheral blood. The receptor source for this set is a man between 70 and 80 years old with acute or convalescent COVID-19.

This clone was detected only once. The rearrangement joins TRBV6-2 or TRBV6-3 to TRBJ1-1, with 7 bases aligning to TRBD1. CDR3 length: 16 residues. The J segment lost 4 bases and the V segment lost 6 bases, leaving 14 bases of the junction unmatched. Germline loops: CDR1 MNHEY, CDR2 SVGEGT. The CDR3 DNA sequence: TGTGCCAGCAGCTTGGGACAGCCAACGAGAGGCACTGAAGCTTTCTTT. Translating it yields CASSLGQPTRGTEAFF.

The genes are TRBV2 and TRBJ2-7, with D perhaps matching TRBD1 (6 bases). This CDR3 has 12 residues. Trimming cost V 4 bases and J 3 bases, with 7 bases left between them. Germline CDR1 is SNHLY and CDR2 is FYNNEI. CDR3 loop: CASSGDNYEQYF. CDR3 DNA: TGTGCCAGCAGTGGGGACAACTACGAGCAGTACTTC.

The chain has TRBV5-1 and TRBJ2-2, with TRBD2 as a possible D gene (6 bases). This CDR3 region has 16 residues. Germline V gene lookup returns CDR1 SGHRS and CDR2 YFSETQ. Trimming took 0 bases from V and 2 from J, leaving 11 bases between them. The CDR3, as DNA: TGCGCCAGCAGCTTGGAGGCGGGACCTAACACCGGGGAGCTGTTTTTT. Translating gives CASSLEAGPNTGELFF.

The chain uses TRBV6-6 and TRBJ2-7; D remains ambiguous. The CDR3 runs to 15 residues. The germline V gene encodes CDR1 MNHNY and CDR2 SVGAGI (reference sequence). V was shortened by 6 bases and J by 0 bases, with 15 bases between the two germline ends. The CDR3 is CASSSPPEISYEQYF. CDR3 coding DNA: TGTGCCAGCAGCTCCCCCCCCGAGATCTCCTACGAGCAGTACTTC.

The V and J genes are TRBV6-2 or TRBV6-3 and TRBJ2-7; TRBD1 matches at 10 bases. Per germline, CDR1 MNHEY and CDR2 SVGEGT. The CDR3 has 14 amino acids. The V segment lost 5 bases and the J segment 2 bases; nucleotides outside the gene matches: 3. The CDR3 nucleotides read TGTGCCAGCAGTCGACAGGGGGCCACCTACGAGCAGTACTTC. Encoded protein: CASSRQGATYEQYF.

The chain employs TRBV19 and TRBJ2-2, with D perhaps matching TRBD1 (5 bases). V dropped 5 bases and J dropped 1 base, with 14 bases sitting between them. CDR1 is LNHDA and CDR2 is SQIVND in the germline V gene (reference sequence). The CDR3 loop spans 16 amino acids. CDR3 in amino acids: CASSPTQQGNTGELFF. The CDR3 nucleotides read TGTGCCAGTAGTCCCACCCAGCAGGGGAACACCGGGGAGCTGTTTTTT.

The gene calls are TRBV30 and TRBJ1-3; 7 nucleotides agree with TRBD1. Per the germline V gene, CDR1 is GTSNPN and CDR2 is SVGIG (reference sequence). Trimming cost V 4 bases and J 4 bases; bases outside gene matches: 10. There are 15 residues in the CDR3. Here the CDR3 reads CAWTPRGAEGNTIYF. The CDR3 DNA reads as TGTGCCTGGACCCCCAGGGGGGCTGAAGGAAACACCATATATTTT.

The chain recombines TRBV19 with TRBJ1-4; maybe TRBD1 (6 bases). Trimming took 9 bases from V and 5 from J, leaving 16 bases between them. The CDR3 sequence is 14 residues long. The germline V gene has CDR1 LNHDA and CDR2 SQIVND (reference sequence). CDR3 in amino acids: CASASGQNNEKLFF. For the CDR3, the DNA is TGTGCCAGCGCTAGCGGACAGAACAATGAAAAACTGTTTTTT.

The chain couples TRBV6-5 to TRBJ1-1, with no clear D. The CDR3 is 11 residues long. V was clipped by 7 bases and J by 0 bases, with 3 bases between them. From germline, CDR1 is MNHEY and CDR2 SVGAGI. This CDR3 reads CASILNTEAFF. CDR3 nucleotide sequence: TGTGCCAGCATCTTGAACACTGAAGCTTTCTTT.

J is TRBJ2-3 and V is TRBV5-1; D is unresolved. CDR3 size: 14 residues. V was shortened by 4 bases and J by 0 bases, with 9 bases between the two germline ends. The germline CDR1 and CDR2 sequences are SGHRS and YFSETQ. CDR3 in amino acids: CASSVGGSTDTQYF. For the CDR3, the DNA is TGCGCCAGCAGCGTCGGCGGCAGCACAGATACGCAGTATTTT.

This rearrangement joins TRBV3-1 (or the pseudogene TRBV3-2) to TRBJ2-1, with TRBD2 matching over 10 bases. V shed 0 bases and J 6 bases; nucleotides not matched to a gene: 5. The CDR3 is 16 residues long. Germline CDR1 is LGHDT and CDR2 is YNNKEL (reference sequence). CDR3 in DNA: TGTGCCAGCAGCCAAGATGCTAGCGGGAGTACCAATGAGCAGTTCTTC. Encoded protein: CASSQDASGSTNEQFF.

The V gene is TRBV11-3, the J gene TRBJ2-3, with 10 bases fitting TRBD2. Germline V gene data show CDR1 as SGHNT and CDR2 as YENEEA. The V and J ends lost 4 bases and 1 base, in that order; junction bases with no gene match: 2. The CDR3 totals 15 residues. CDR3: CASSSGLAGTDTQYF. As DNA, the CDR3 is TGTGCCAGCAGCTCTGGACTAGCGGGCACAGATACGCAGTATTTT. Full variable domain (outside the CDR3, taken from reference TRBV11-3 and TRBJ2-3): EAGVVQSPRYKIIEKKQPVAFWCNPISGHNTLYWYLQNLGQGPELLIRYENEEAVDDSQLPKDRFSAERLKGVDSTLKIQPAELGDSAVYLCASSSGLAGTDTQYFGPGTRLTVL.

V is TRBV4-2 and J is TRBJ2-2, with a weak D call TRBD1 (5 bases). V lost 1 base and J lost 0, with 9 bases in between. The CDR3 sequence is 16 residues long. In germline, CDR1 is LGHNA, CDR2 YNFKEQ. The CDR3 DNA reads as TGTGCCAGCAGCCAAGTTCAGGGTCCGAACACCGGGGAGCTGTTTTTT. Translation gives CASSQVQGPNTGELFF.

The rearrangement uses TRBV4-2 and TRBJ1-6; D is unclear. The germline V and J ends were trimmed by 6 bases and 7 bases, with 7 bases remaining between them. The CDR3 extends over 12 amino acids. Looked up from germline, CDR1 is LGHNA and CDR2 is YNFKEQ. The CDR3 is CASRAGNSPLHF. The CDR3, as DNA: TGTGCCAGCAGAGCCGGGAATTCACCCCTCCACTTT.

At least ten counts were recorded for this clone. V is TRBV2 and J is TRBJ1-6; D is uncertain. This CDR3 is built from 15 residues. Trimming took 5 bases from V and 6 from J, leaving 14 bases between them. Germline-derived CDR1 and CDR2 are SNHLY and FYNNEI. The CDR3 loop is CASSPFVETNSPLHF. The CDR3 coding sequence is TGTGCCAGCAGTCCTTTCGTAGAAACTAATTCACCCCTCCACTTT.

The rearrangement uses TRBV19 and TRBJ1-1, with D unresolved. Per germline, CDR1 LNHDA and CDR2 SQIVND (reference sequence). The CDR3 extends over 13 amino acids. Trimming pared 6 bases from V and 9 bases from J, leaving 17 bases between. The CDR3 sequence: CASSALGLTKAFF. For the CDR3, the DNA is TGTGCCAGTAGCGCCCTCGGGTTGACGAAAGCTTTCTTT.

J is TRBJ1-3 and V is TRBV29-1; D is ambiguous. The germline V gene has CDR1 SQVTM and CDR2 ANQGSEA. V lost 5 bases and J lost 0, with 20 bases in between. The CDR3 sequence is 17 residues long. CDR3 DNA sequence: TGCAGCGTTTCTGACCTTTTAGAGCACAGCTCTGGAAACACCATATATTTT. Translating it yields CSVSDLLEHSSGNTIYF.

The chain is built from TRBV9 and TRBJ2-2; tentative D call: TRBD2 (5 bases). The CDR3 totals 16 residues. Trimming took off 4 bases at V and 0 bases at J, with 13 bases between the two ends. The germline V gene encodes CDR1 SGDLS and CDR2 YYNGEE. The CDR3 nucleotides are TGTGCCAGCAGCCCCAATGAGGGTTCGAACACCGGGGAGCTGTTTTTT. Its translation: CASSPNEGSNTGELFF.

CDR3 bases: TGTGCCAGCAGCTTCAGACAGTTCAACACCGGGGAGCTGTTTTTT. Its translation is CASSFRQFNTGELFF. The chain employs TRBV7-9 and TRBJ2-2; D is possibly TRBD1 (5 bases). Looked up from germline, CDR1 is SEHNR and CDR2 is FQNEAQ (reference sequence). The germline V and J ends were trimmed by 3 bases and 2 bases, with 10 bases remaining between them. This CDR3 has 15 residues.

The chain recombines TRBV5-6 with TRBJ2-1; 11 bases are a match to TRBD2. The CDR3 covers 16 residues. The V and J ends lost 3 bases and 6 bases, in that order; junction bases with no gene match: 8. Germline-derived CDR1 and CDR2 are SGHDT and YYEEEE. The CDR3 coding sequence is TGTGCCAGCAGCTCTACGACTAGCGGGGCCTTCAATGAGCAGTTCTTC. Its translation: CASSSTTSGAFNEQFF.

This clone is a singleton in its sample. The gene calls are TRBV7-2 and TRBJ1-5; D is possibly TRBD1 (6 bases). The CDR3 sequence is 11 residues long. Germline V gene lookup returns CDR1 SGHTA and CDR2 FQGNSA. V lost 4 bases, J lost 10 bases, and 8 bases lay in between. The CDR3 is CASSSRGPQHF. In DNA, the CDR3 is TGTGCCAGCAGCTCCAGGGGTCCCCAGCATTTT.

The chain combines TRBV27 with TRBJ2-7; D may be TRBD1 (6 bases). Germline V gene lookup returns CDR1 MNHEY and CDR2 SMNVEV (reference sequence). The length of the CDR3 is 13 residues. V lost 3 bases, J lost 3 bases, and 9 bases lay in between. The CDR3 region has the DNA TGTGCCAGCAGTTTCGTGGACAGCTACGAGCAGTACTTC. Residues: CASSFVDSYEQYF.

As DNA, the CDR3 is TGCGCCAGCAGCTTGGTATCCGCGGGAGGGGTCGAGCAGTACTTC. It specifies CASSLVSAGGVEQYF. The rearrangement joins TRBV5-1 to TRBJ2-7, with 9 bases matching TRBD2. The junction had 7 bases not matched to a gene; V was cut back by 0 bases and J by 6 bases. The germline V gene has CDR1 SGHRS and CDR2 YFSETQ. The CDR3 totals 15 residues.

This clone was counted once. The CDR3 region has the DNA TGTGCCATCAGTGTGGTGGCGGGAGTAGGATACGAGCAGTACTTC. Translation: CAISVVAGVGYEQYF. The chain employs TRBV10-3 and TRBJ2-7, with 7 bases identical to TRBD2. The V and J ends lost 4 bases and 4 bases, in that order; junction bases with no gene match: 10. The CDR3 is 15 residues long. Germline assignment: CDR1 ENHRY and CDR2 SYGVKD.

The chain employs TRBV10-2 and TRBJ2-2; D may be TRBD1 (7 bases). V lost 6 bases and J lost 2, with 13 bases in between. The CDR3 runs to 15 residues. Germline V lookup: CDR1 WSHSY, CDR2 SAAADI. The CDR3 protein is CASRGGQTNTGELFF. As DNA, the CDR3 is TGCGCCAGCAGGGGGGGACAGACTAACACCGGGGAGCTGTTTTTT.

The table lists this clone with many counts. The CDR3 is CASSESSGTYEQYF. CDR3 DNA: TGTGCCAGCAGTGAATCCTCGGGGACCTACGAGCAGTACTTC. The rearrangement joins TRBV25-1 to TRBJ2-7; D may be TRBD2 (5 bases). The ends were cut back, 1 base at V and 2 bases at J, with 9 bases in the middle. The CDR3 sequence is 14 residues long. Germline loops: CDR1 MGHDK, CDR2 SYGVNS.

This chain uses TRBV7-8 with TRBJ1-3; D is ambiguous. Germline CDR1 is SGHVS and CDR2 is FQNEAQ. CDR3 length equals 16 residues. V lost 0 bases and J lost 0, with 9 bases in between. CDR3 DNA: TGTGCCAGCAGCTTAGCGCCCACAGCCTCTGGAAACACCATATATTTT. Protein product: CASSLAPTASGNTIYF.